The entry below describes one T cell receptor (beta chain). The target antigen is unknown. One entry per CDR3 protein, called by TCRdb with MiXCR from the 5' RACE reads. The sample carries 250,000 to 300,000 distinct CDR3 sequences, 15% to 25% recorded once. This specimen belongs to a study of CD8 T cells in ankylosing spondylitis. Study-wide results and caveats: Reactive arthritis synovial fluid and blood were previously reported to contain some motif variants.

This CDR3 contains 15 residues. Germline CDR1 reads SGHRS; CDR2 reads YFSETQ. The trim removed 7 bases at V and 6 bases at J, leaving 13 bases unmatched. The receptor was isolated from a male donor with ankylosing spondylitis or in good health (not recorded which). Sequences were obtained from blood, either unsorted or a sorted T cell fraction (not recorded which). V gene TRBV5-1 combines with J gene TRBJ2-1; 7 nucleotides align to TRBD1. CDR3 region: CASEPTGETGNEQFF. CDR3 in DNA: TGCGCCAGCGAGCCCACAGGGGAGACAGGCAATGAGCAGTTCTTC.